These T cell receptor beta chains were read from a single sample in a study of PD-1 blockade in mismatch repair-deficient tumors. The assay was immunoSEQ multiplex PCR, and TCRdb's table has in-frame clones only and misses some. Among around 68,000 clones listed, 70% to 80% were seen once. The sequencing used peripheral blood, collected 2 weeks after starting pembrolizumab. These receptors were obtained from an adult with mismatch repair-deficient cancer. The CDR3 runs from the conserved cysteine through the conserved F or W. The D gene is left open where the match is weak. Size is stated for part of the rows, as once, few or many counts, or as a class when the clone is expanded.

DNA,CDR3,D,V,size,J
TGCGCCAGCAGCCAAGATTGGCCAGGGAGGGGGGCCTATGGCTACACCTTC,CASSQDWPGRGAYGYTF,NA,TRBV4-1,NA,TRBJ1-2
TGTGCCTGGAGTTCCGGGACAGTAGGAAACACCATATATTTT,CAWSSGTVGNTIYF,TRBD1,TRBV30,NA,TRBJ1-3
TGCGCCAGCAGTTGGGACAGAGCTTACAATGAGCAGTTCTTC,CASSWDRAYNEQFF,TRBD1,TRBV10-1,NA,TRBJ2-1
TGTGCCAGCAGCTTAGAGACCCAGTACTTC,CASSLETQYF,NA,TRBV7-9,NA,TRBJ2-5
TGTGCCAGCAGGCCGGGGCGGAACACCGGGGAGCTGTTTTTT,CASRPGRNTGELFF,NA,TRBV7-2,few,TRBJ2-2
TGTGCCAGCAGCCTCTCCGGGACCCAATTCTACGAGCAGTACTTC,CASSLSGTQFYEQYF,NA,TRBV6-6,NA,TRBJ2-7
TGTGCCATCACCATAGACAGGGTCAACTATGGCTACACCTTC,CAITIDRVNYGYTF,TRBD1,TRBV10-3,NA,TRBJ1-2
TGCGCCAGCAGCCAAGCCTTGGTCAGCGAGCAGTACTTC,CASSQALVSEQYF,NA,TRBV4-1,NA,TRBJ2-7
TGCGCCAGCAGCTCGGGAGGTCTCCCGGCCGCCGGGGAGCTGTTTTTT,CASSSGGLPAAGELFF,TRBD2,TRBV5-1,NA,TRBJ2-2
TGTGCCAGCAGCGTAGGAGCGGGACCTAGCACAGATACGCAGTATTTT,CASSVGAGPSTDTQYF,TRBD2,TRBV9,few,TRBJ2-3
TGTGCCAGCAGCCAAGATATAGGGCTCCGGAACACCGGGGAGCTGTTTTTT,CASSQDIGLRNTGELFF,NA,TRBV4-2,NA,TRBJ2-2
TGTGCCAGCAGCGGGACTAGCGGGAGGGCAGGCGACAATGAGCAGTTCTTC,CASSGTSGRAGDNEQFF,TRBD2,TRBV7-8,NA,TRBJ2-1
TGTGCCAGCAGTTTTAACTGGGACACCGGGGAGCTGTTTTTT,CASSFNWDTGELFF,NA,TRBV27,few,TRBJ2-2
TGTGCCAGCAGCTCGACCGGATATGGCTACACCTTC,CASSSTGYGYTF,NA,TRBV5-5,once,TRBJ1-2
TGTGCCAGCAGCTTAGTGGAGGGGGTCGACACTGAAGCTTTCTTT,CASSLVEGVDTEAFF,NA,TRBV7-2,NA,TRBJ1-1